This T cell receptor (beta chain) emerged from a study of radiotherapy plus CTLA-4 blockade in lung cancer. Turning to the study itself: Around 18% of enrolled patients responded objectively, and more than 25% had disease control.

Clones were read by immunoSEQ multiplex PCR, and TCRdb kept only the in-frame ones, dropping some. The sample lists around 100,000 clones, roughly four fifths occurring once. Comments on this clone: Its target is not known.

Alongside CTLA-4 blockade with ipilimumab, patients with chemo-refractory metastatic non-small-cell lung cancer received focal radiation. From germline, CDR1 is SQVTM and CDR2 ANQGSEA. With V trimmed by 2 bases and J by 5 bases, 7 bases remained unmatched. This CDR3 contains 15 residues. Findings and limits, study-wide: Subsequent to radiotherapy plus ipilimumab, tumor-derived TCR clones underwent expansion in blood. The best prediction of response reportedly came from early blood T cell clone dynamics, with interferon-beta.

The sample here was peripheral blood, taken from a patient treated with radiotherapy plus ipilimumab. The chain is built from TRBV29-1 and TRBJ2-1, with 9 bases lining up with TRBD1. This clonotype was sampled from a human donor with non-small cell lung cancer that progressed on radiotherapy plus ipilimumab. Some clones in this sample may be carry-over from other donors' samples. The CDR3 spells CSVEPGQGFHNEQFF. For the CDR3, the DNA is TGCAGCGTTGAACCGGGACAGGGTTTCCACAATGAGCAGTTCTTC.